Below, 9 T cell receptor beta chains from the same sample are listed, as sequenced in a study of blood T cell repertoires in COVID-19. The protocol was immunoSEQ multiplex PCR, while the TCRdb copy is restricted to in-frame clones and leaves out a portion. The sample records approximately 240,000 clones, roughly 80% being singletons. Sequencing was done on a sample of peripheral blood. Source of these receptors: an older woman with active or convalescent COVID-19.

The chain recombines TRBV29-1 with TRBJ1-1; D is possibly TRBD1 (5 bases). The CDR3 is made up of 14 amino acids. Trimming cost V 3 bases and J 1 base, with 12 bases left between them. Germline lookup yields CDR1 SQVTM and CDR2 ANQGSEA. CDR3 coding DNA: TGCAGCGTTGATCCGACAGCCCCGAACACTGAAGCTTTCTTT. Translation gives CSVDPTAPNTEAFF.

Only one count was recorded for this clone. The chain combines TRBV6-1 with TRBJ1-1; tentatively, D is TRBD1 (5 bases). This CDR3 is built from 15 residues. Trimming pared 2 bases from V and 4 bases from J, leaving 14 bases between. Germline V gene sequence: CDR1 MNHNS, CDR2 SASEGT. The CDR3 DNA is TGTGCCAGCAGTGAATGGGGCAGGAGGGGCACTGAAGCTTTCTTT. It yields the protein CASSEWGRRGTEAFF.

Only one count was recorded for this clone. The sample contains more than one DNA sequence encoding this CDR3. The rearrangement joins TRBV4-1 to TRBJ2-1; no definite D call. Germline lookup yields CDR1 MGHRA and CDR2 YSYEKL. This CDR3 has 15 amino acids. The V end lost 0 bases, the J end lost 2 bases, and 8 bases lay between the germline ends. The CDR3 coding sequence is TGCGCCAGCAGCCAAGATGGGCCGACCTACAATGAGCAGTTCTTC. The encoded protein is CASSQDGPTYNEQFF.

V usage is TRBV4-2 and J usage is TRBJ2-7, with 8 nucleotides matching TRBD2. After removal of 5 bases from V and 7 bases from J, the junction contained 7 bases not matched to a gene. There are 13 residues in the CDR3. Germline V CDR1 and CDR2: LGHNA, YNFKEQ. The CDR3 sequence is CASSASGSGEQYF. The DNA of the CDR3 is TGTGCCAGCAGCGCAAGCGGGAGTGGAGAGCAGTACTTC.

This clone was detected once. This sequence joins TRBV15 and TRBJ1-2; TRBD1 is a possible D gene (6 bases). V lost 3 bases and J 5 bases, leaving 13 bases between the germline ends. Germline V lookup: CDR1 LNHNV, CDR2 YYDKDF (reference sequence). CDR3 length: 14 amino acids. CDR3 residues: CATSSGRTVYGYTF. The CDR3 DNA reads TGTGCCACCAGCAGCGGGCGGACAGTTTATGGCTACACCTTC.

J is TRBJ2-2 and V is TRBV12-3 or TRBV12-4, with D hard to call. The CDR3 runs to 13 residues. V was pared by 7 bases and J by 0 bases, with 6 bases between. The CDR3 here is CASTIANTGELFF. The CDR3 region has the DNA TGTGCCAGCACTATCGCGAACACCGGGGAGCTGTTTTTT.

The genes are TRBV11-2 and TRBJ2-5; TRBD2 is a possible D gene (6 bases). The germline V and J ends were trimmed by 5 bases and 5 bases, with 15 bases remaining between them. CDR1 and CDR2 (germline): SGHAT, FQNNGV. The CDR3 is made up of 14 amino acids. CDR3 nucleotide sequence: TGTGCCAGCAGCCCCCCCCCGACTAGGGAGACCCAGTACTTC. Translation: CASSPPPTRETQYF.

Here the CDR3 DNA reads TGTGCCAGCAGCTTGTATGAGGGGGCAACTGAAGCTTTCTTT. Translated, it gives CASSLYEGATEAFF. The chain employs TRBV5-5 and TRBJ1-1, with TRBD1 matching 7 bases. Germline V gives CDR1 SGHKS, CDR2 YYEKEE (reference sequence). The V and J ends lost 1 base and 5 bases, in that order; junction bases with no gene match: 5. This CDR3 is 14 amino acids long.

The chain employs TRBV27 and TRBJ2-2; D is unclear. The germline V gene has CDR1 MNHEY and CDR2 SMNVEV (reference sequence). The CDR3 length is 13 residues. V lost 6 bases, J lost 5 bases, and 10 bases lay in between. The CDR3 loop reads CASSVALTGELFF. CDR3 sequence (DNA): TGTGCCAGCAGCGTTGCGTTGACCGGGGAGCTGTTTTTT.